A single T cell receptor beta chain is shown here with its context. Its target is unknown. The final CDR3 position lacks the conserved phenylalanine or tryptophan, pointing to a likely read error. The sample is drawn from a study of read filtering for tumor transcriptome and immune sequencing. Study-level information: Whole-transcriptome libraries were prepared after DNase treatment. Study-wide results and limits: Sorted CD138-negative bone marrow cells were not purified T cells.

From roughly 390 ng of RNA, a library with molecular barcoded alpha/delta and beta/gamma adaptors was made. Via MiXCR, TCRdb re-called the reads, giving one row per CDR3 protein. The table lists tens of thousands of distinct CDR3 sequences, around 21% of them singletons. Germline V gene sequence: CDR1 MDHEN, CDR2 SYDVKM. The V gene lost 5 bases and the J gene lost 0 bases, with 12 bases spanning the gap. The CDR3 covers 15 residues. V is TRBV28 and J is TRBJ2-3; TRBD1 or TRBD2 may be the D gene (5 bases each). The sample was a population of CD138-negative cells sorted from bone marrow. The receptor's source is a donor at least 40 years old with multiple myeloma. The CDR3: CASSPQGGSTDTQYL. CDR3 in DNA: TGTGCCAGCAGTCCCCAGGGCGGGAGCACAGATACGCAGTATCTT.